The following is a T cell receptor (beta chain) sequence with its context. After extraction with the RNeasy kit, 0.5 to 1 ug of the RNA was reverse transcribed using random hexamers. Amplification of TCR beta CDR3 by immunoSEQ multiplex PCR spanned 54 Vbeta and 13 Jbeta. TCRdb re-analysed the immunoSEQ multiplex PCR reads in MiXCR, keeping a single row per CDR3 protein. The sample has 150,000 to 200,000 distinct CDR3 sequences, roughly 95% seen once; the top ten hold about 0.1%. This specimen comes from a study of CD8 T cells in Susac syndrome. This CDR3 has 14 residues. The germline V gene encodes CDR1 SGDLS and CDR2 YYNGEE. The V end lost 1 base, the J end lost 9 bases, and 13 bases lay between the germline ends. TEMRA cells were enriched by FACS, while CD8+ and CD4+ T cells were obtained through a negative isolation that was performed magnetically.

The chain links TRBV9 to TRBJ2-2, with a tentative D call TRBD1 (6 bases). Sample: CD4+ T cells from PBMCs. The clonotype was recovered from a human donor with multiple sclerosis. The DNA of the CDR3 is TGTGCCAGCAGCGTATCCCCCGGGGACAGGGAGCTGTTTTTT. The encoded protein is CASSVSPGDRELFF.